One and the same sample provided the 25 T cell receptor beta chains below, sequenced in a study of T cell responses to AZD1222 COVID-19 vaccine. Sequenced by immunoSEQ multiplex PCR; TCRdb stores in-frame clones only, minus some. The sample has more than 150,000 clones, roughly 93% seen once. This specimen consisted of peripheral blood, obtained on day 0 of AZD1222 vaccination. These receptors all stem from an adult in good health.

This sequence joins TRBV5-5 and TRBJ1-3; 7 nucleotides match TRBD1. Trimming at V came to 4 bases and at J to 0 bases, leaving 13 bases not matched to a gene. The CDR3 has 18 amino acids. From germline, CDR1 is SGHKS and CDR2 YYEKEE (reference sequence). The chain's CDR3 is CASSEEGAMGSSGNTIYF. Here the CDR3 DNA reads TGTGCCAGCAGCGAGGAGGGGGCGATGGGGAGCTCTGGAAACACCATATATTTT.

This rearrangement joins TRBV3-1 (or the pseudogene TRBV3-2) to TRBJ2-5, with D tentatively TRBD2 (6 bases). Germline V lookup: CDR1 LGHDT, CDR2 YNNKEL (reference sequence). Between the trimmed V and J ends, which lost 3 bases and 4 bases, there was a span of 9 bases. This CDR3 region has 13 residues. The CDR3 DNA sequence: TGTGCCAGCAGCCAGGGAGGTGGAGAGACCCAGTACTTC. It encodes CASSQGGGETQYF.

The CDR3 protein is CASSYGGGAGTYEQYF. The CDR3 bases are TGTGCCAGCAGTTATGGGGGGGGAGCGGGGACCTACGAGCAGTACTTC. The rearrangement uses TRBV6-6 and TRBJ2-7, with TRBD2 matching over 7 bases. The CDR3 loop spans 16 amino acids. Germline loops: CDR1 MNHNY, CDR2 SVGAGI (reference sequence). V dropped 3 bases and J dropped 2; count of bases not matched to a gene: 10.

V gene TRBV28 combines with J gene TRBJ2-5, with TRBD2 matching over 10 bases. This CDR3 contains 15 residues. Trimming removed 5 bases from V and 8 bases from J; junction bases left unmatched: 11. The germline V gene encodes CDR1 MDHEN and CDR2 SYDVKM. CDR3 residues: CASSGGGLAGVTQYF. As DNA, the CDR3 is TGTGCCAGCAGTGGGGGTGGGCTAGCGGGAGTCACCCAGTACTTC.

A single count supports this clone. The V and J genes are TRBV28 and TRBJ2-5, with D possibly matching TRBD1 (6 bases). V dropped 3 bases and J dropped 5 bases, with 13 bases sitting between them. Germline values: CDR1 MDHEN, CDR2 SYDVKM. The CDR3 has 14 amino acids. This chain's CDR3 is CASSFGTGRETQYF. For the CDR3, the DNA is TGTGCCAGCAGTTTCGGCACAGGGCGGGAGACCCAGTACTTC.

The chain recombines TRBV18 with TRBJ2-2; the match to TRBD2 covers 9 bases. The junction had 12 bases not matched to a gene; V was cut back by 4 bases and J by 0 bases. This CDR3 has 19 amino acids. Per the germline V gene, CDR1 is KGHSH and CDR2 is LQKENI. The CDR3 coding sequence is TGTGCCAGCTCACAATTAGCGGGAGTTACCCCCGCGAACACCGGGGAGCTGTTTTTT. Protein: CASSQLAGVTPANTGELFF. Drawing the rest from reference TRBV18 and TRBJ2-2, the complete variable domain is NAGVMQNPRHLVRRRGQEARLRCSPMKGHSHVYWYRQLPEEGLKFMVYLQKENIIDESGMPKERFSAEFPKEGPSILRIQQVVRGDSAAYFCASSQLAGVTPANTGELFFGEGSRLTVL.

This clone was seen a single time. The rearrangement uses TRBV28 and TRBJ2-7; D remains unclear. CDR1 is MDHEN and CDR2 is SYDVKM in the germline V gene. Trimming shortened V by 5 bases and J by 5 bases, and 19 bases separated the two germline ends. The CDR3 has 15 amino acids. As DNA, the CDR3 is TGTGCCAGCAGTCCGTGGACCTTAATAACGCACGAGCAGTACTTC. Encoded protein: CASSPWTLITHEQYF.

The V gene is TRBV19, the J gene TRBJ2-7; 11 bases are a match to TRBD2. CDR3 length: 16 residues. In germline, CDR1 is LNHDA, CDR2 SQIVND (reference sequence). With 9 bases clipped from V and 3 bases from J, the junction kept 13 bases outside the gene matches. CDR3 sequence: CASEAGTSGGGYEQYF. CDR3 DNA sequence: TGTGCCAGCGAAGCGGGGACTAGCGGAGGGGGCTACGAGCAGTACTTC.

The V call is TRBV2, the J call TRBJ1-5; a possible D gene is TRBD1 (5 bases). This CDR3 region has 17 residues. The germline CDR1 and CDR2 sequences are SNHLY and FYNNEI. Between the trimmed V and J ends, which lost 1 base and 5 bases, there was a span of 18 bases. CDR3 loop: CASSEGGIRDSYQPQHF. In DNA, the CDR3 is TGTGCCAGCAGTGAAGGGGGGATCCGGGACTCCTATCAGCCCCAGCATTTT.

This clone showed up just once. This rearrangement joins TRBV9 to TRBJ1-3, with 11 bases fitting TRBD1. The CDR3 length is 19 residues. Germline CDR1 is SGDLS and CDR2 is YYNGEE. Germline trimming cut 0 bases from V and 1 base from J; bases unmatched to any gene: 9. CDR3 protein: CASSVVPGGQGDSGNTIYF. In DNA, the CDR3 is TGTGCCAGCAGCGTAGTGCCAGGGGGACAGGGGGATTCTGGAAACACCATATATTTT.

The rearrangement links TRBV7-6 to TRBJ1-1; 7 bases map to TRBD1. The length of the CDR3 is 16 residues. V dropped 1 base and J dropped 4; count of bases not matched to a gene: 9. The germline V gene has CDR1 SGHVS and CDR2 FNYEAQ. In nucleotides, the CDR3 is TGTGCCAGCAGCTTAGGGGGAGGGGGCGTGGGCACTGAAGCTTTCTTT. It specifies CASSLGGGGVGTEAFF.

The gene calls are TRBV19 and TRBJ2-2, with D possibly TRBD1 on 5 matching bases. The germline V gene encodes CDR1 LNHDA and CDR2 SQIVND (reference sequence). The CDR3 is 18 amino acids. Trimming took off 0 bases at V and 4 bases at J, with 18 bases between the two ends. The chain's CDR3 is CASSIDHSTEESTGELFF. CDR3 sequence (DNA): TGTGCCAGTAGTATAGATCACTCGACAGAGGAATCCACCGGGGAGCTGTTTTTT.

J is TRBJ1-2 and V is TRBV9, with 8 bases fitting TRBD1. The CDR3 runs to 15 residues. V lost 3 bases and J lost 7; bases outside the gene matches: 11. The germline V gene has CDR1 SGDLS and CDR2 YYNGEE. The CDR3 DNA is TGTGCCAGCAGCGCTAACGCTGGACAGGGCCTTGGCTACACCTTC. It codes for CASSANAGQGLGYTF.

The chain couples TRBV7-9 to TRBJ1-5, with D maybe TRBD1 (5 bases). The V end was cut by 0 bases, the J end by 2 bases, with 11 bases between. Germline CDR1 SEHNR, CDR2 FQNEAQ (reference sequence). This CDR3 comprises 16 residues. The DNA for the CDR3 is TGTGCCAGCAGCTTAGCGCTAGGGGTTGGCAATCAGCCCCAGCATTTT. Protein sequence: CASSLALGVGNQPQHF.

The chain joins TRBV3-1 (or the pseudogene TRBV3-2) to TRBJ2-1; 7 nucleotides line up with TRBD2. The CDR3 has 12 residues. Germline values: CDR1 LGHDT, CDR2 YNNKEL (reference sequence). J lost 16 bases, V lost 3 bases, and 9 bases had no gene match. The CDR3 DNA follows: TGTGCCAGCAGCCAGTCACAAGGACTAGTATTCTTC. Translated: CASSQSQGLVFF.

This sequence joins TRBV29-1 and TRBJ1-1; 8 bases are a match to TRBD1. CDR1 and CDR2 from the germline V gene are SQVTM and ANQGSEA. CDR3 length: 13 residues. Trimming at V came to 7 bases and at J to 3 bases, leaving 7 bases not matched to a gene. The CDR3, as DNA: TGCAGCGGGACTTTGACAGGGGACACTGAAGCTTTCTTT. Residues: CSGTLTGDTEAFF.

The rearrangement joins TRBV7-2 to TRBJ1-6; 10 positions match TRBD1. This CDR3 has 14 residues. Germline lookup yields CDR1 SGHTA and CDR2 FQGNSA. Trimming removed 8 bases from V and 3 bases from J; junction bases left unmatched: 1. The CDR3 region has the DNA TGTGCCAGCGGGACAGGGGACTATAATTCACCCCTCCACTTT. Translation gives CASGTGDYNSPLHF.

DNA for the CDR3: TGTGCCAGCTCACCTACATCGAAGGGGGCGGACGAGCAGTACTTC. It yields the protein CASSPTSKGADEQYF. V usage is TRBV18 and J usage is TRBJ2-7; 7 bases align to TRBD1. The CDR3 length is 15 residues. Trimming at V came to 3 bases and at J to 5 bases, leaving 10 bases not matched to a gene. Germline CDR1 is KGHSH and CDR2 is LQKENI.

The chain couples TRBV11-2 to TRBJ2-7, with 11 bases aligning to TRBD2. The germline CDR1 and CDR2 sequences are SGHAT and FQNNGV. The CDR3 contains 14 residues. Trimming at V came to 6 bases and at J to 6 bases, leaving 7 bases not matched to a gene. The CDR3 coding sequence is TGTGCCAGCAGTTCACTAGCGGGAGCGGTCGAGCAGTACTTC. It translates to CASSSLAGAVEQYF. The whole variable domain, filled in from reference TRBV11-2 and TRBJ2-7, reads EAGVAQSPRYKIIEKRQSVAFWCNPISGHATLYWYQQILGQGPKLLIQFQNNGVVDDSQLPKDRFSAERLKGVDSTLKIQPAKLEDSAVYLCASSSLAGAVEQYFGPGTRLTVT.

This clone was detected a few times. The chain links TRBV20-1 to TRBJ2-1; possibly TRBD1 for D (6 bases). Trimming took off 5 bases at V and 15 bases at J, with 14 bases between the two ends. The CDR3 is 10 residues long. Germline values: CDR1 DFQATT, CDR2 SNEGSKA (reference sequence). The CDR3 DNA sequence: TGCAGTGCTGACACAGGGAAGCGGTTCTTC. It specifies CSADTGKRFF.

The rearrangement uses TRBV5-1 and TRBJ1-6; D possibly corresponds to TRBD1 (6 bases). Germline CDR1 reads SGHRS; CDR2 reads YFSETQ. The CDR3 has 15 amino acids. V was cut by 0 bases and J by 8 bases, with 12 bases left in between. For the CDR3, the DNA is TGCGCCAGCAGCTTGGAGGGCAGGGGTGATTCACCCCTCCACTTT. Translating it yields CASSLEGRGDSPLHF. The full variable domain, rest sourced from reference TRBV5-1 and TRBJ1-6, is KAGVTQTPRYLIKTRGQQVTLSCSPISGHRSVSWYQQTPGQGLQFLFEYFSETQRNKGNFPGRFSGRQFSNSRSEMNVSTLELGDSALYLCASSLEGRGDSPLHFGNGTRLTVT.

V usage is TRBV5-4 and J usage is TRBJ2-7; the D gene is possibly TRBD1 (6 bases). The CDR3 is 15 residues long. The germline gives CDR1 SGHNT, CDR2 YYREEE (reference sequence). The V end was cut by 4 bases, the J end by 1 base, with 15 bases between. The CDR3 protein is CASSLGTLSSYEQYF. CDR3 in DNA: TGTGCCAGCAGCCTTGGGACACTTTCTTCCTACGAGCAGTACTTC.

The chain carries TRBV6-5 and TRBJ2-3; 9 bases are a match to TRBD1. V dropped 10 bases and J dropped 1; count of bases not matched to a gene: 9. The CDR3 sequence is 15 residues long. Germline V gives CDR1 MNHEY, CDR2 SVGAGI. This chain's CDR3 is CAIAMTGGRTDTQYF. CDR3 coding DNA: TGTGCCATCGCCATGACAGGGGGACGCACAGATACGCAGTATTTT.

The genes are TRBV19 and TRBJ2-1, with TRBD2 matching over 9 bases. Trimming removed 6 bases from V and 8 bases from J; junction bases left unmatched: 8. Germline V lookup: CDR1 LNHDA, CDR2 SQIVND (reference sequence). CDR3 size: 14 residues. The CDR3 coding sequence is TGTGCCAGTAGGACGGCTAGCGGGATACATGAGCAGTTCTTC. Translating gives CASRTASGIHEQFF.

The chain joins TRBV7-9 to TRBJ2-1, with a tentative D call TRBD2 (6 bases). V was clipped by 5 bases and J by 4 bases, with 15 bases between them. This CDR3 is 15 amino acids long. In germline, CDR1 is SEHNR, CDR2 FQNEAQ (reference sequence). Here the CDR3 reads CASSRTGLLYNEQFF. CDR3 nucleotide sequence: TGTGCCAGCAGCAGAACGGGACTCCTATACAATGAGCAGTTCTTC.